This section outlines one T cell receptor (beta chain) sequence together with its context. Its antigen is currently unknown. As it was prepared, the TCRbeta library received unique molecular identifiers. TCRdb re-called the PCR reads with MiXCR, one entry per CDR3 protein. This table holds 110,000 or so distinct CDR3 sequences, approximately 6.6% found once. These data are taken from a study of T-cell reconstitution after alpha-beta-depleted transplantation in children. Study-wide results and caveats: Reportedly, alpha-beta T cells present about two months post-transplant originated from several hundred expanded clones of graft origin. Counts and diversity of T cells one year after transplant came mostly from newly produced T cells. It was surviving recipient T cells and thymic progenitors that gave some patients high TCRbeta diversity at day 60.

CDR3 length: 12 amino acids. Trimming pared 1 base from V and 9 bases from J, leaving 7 bases between. Germline-derived CDR1 and CDR2 are SGHAT and FQNNGV. The receptor was derived from a male patient between 2 and 10 years old who had a stem cell transplant for acute lymphoblastic leukemia, so the T cells may come from the graft donor. The V gene is TRBV11-2, the J gene TRBJ2-1, with D uncertain. Sequenced here: PBMCs, mostly from graft donor cells, sampled 360 days after TCRalphabeta/CD19-depleted stem cell transplant. The CDR3 region has the DNA TGTGCCAGCAGCTTAGGGTCCAGTGAGCAGTTCTTC. It specifies CASSLGSSEQFF.